Listed below are T cell receptor beta chains from one sample, sequenced in a study of control samples from healthy donors and cancer patients. Assay used: immunoSEQ multiplex PCR; TCRdb lists only in-frame clones, some missing. The sample shows around 150,000 clones, around 94% of them seen only once. Input material: PBMCs. The origin of the receptors is a man in his sixties with colorectal cancer. Each CDR3 is given without its conserved first and last residue. Each record gives: J gene, CDR3 length, V gene, CDR3 protein.

j_call: TRBJ2-5
cdr3_length: 14
v_call: TRBV29-1
cdr3_aa: SVDRSGQGAEETQY

j_call: TRBJ2-5
cdr3_length: 11
v_call: TRBV19
cdr3_aa: ASSWQGMETQY

j_call: TRBJ1-2
cdr3_length: 15
v_call: TRBV5-1
cdr3_aa: ASSLSGTGGENYGYT

j_call: TRBJ2-2
cdr3_length: 15
v_call: TRBV19
cdr3_aa: ASSIPTSGVRTGELF

j_call: TRBJ1-1
cdr3_length: 11
v_call: TRBV7-9
cdr3_aa: ASSGEGNTEAF

j_call: TRBJ2-6
cdr3_length: 15
v_call: TRBV5-1
cdr3_aa: ASSLFSSGSGANVLT

j_call: TRBJ2-2
cdr3_length: 12
v_call: TRBV6-4
cdr3_aa: ASRPSGDGGELF

j_call: TRBJ2-5
cdr3_length: 12
v_call: TRBV5-1
cdr3_aa: ASSLDRGGETQY

j_call: TRBJ1-5
cdr3_length: 12
v_call: TRBV18
cdr3_aa: ASSPTGGGQPQH

j_call: TRBJ1-1
cdr3_length: 14
v_call: TRBV3-1/TRBV3-2
cdr3_aa: ASSHPLGRGDTEAF

j_call: TRBJ1-1
cdr3_length: 14
v_call: TRBV30
cdr3_aa: AWSVRGQGRNTEAF

j_call: TRBJ2-7
cdr3_length: 15
v_call: TRBV27
cdr3_aa: ASSLQFAAGQTYEQY

j_call: TRBJ2-5
cdr3_length: 10
v_call: TRBV29-1
cdr3_aa: SGRQVQETQY

j_call: TRBJ2-5
cdr3_length: 14
v_call: TRBV9
cdr3_aa: ASSVFGGGPVETQY

j_call: TRBJ2-2
cdr3_length: 14
v_call: TRBV6-5
cdr3_aa: ASSYRSQINTGELF

j_call: TRBJ1-5
cdr3_length: 13
v_call: TRBV4-1
cdr3_aa: ASSQGAAANQPQH

j_call: TRBJ1-1
cdr3_length: 13
v_call: TRBV11-2
cdr3_aa: ASSLASGAGAEAF

j_call: TRBJ2-2
cdr3_length: 15
v_call: TRBV27
cdr3_aa: ASTPGAGRPGTGELF

j_call: TRBJ1-5
cdr3_length: 11
v_call: TRBV10-3
cdr3_aa: VIKDSSNQPQH

j_call: TRBJ1-6
cdr3_length: 12
v_call: TRBV6-5
cdr3_aa: ASSSEDGGSPLH